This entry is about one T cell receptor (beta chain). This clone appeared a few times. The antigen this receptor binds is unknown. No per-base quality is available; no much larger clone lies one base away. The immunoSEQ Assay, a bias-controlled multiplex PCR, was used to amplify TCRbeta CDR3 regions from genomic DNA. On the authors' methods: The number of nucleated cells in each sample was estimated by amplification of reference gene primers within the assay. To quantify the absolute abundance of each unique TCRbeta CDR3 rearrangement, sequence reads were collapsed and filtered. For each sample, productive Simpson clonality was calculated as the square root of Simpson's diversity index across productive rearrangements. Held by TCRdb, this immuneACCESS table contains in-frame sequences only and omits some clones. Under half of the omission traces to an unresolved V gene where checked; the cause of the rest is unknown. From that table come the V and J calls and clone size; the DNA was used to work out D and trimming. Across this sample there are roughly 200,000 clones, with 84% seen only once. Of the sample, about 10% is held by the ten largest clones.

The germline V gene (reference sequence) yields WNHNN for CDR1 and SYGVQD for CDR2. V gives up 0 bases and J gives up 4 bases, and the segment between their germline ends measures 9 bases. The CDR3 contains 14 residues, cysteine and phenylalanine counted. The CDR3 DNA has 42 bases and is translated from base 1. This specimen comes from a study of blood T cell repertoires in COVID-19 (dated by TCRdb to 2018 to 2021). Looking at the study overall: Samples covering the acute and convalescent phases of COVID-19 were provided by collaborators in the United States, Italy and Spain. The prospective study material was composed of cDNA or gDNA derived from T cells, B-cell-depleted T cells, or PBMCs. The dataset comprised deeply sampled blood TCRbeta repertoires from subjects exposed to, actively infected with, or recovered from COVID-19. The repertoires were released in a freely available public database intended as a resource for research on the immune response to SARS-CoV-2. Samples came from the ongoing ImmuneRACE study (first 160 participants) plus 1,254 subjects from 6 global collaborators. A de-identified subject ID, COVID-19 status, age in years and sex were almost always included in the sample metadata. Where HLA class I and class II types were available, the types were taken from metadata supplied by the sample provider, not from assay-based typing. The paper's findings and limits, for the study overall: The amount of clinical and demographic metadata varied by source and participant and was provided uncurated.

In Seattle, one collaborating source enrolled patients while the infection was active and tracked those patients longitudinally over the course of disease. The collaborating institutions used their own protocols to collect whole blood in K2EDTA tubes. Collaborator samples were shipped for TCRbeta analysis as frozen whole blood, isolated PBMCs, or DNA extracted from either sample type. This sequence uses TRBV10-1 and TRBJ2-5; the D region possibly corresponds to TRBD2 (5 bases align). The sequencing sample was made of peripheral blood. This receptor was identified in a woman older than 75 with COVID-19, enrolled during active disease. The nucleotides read TGCGCCAGCAGTGAGTCACTCCGGGGAGAGACCCAGTACTTC. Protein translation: CASSESLRGETQYF.